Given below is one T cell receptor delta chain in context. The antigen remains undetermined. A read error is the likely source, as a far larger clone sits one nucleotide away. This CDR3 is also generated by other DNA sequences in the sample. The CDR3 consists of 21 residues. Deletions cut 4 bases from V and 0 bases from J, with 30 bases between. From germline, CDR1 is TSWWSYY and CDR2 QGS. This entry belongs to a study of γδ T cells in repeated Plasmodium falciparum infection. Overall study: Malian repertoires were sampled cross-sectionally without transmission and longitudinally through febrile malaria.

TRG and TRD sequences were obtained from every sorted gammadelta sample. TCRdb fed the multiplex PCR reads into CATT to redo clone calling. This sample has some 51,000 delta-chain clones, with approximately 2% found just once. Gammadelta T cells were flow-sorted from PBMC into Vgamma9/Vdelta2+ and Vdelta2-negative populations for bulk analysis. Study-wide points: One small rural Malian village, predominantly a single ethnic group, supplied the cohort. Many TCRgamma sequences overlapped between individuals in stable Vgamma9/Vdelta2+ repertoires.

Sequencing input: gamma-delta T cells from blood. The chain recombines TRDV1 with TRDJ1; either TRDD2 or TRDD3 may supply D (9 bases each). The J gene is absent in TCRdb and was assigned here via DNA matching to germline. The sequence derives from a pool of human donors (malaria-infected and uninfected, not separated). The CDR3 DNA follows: TGTGCTCTTGGGGCCCTTCCTACTAGACTGGGGGACACCCTGTACACCGATAAACTCATCTTT. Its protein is CALGALPTRLGDTLYTDKLIF.